Shown below are 14 T cell receptor beta chains from a single sample sequenced in a study of T cells after posttransplantation cyclophosphamide. Profiling relied on immunoSEQ multiplex PCR, and the TCRdb table lists in-frame clones only, not all of them. The sample records roughly 16,000 clones, 85% being singletons. Sampled 1 year posttransplant, controls received myeloablative marrow transplants, methotrexate and a calcineurin inhibitor. Material: PBMCs, obtained after allogeneic stem cell transplant with calcineurin inhibitor and methotrexate. These receptor sequences come from a female patient aged 18 to 35 who received an allogeneic stem cell transplant from an unrelated donor, was CMV-positive, and had acute and chronic GVHD. The graft donor may account for some of the T cells.

J is TRBJ2-7 and V is TRBV7-9; D remains unclear. This CDR3 has 11 residues. Germline V gene sequence: CDR1 SEHNR, CDR2 FQNEAQ (reference sequence). With 10 bases removed from V and 4 bases from J, the gap between germline ends came to 11 bases. The chain's CDR3 is CATTDTYEQYF. The DNA for the CDR3 is TGTGCCACAACAGACACGTACGAGCAGTACTTC.

The genes are TRBV6-5 and TRBJ1-2; D possibly corresponds to TRBD1 (5 bases). V lost 3 bases and J lost 4, with 12 bases in between. The germline V gene encodes CDR1 MNHEY and CDR2 SVGAGI. The CDR3 loop spans 14 amino acids. CDR3 DNA sequence: TGTGCCAGCAGTTATGCGGGACTTAGCTATGGCTACACCTTC. Residues: CASSYAGLSYGYTF.

The chain uses TRBV29-1 and TRBJ2-5; D is unresolved. The CDR3 runs to 11 residues. Per germline, CDR1 SQVTM and CDR2 ANQGSEA. With 4 bases removed from V and 4 bases from J, the gap between germline ends came to 7 bases. CDR3 loop: CSVGPGETQYF. CDR3 DNA sequence: TGCAGCGTTGGACCGGGAGAGACCCAGTACTTC.

The CDR3 nucleotides are TGTGCCAGCAGCCCGGTATTACGGTCCAATGAGCAGTTCTTC. It translates to CASSPVLRSNEQFF. J is TRBJ2-1 and V is TRBV7-7, with D hard to call. CDR3 length equals 14 residues. Germline V gene sequence: CDR1 SSHAT, CDR2 FNYEAQ (reference sequence). V lost 5 bases, J lost 6 bases, and 14 bases lay in between. Full variable domain (outside the CDR3, taken from reference TRBV7-7 and TRBJ2-1): GAGVSQSPRYKVTKRGQDVTLRCDPISSHATLYWYQQALGQGPEFLTYFNYEAQPDKSGLPSDRFSAERPEGSISTLTIQRTEQRDSAMYRCASSPVLRSNEQFFGPGTRLTVL.

The chain couples TRBV5-1 to TRBJ2-2, with 12 nucleotides matching TRBD2. Germline V gene sequence: CDR1 SGHRS, CDR2 YFSETQ. The CDR3 spans 18 residues. J gave up 1 base and V 5 bases, and 9 bases lay outside the gene matches. In DNA form, the CDR3 reads TGCGCCAGCAGTTTAGGACTAGCGGGAACCGGGAACACCGGGGAGCTGTTTTTT. The encoded protein is CASSLGLAGTGNTGELFF.

The chain has TRBV9 and TRBJ2-7, with D maybe TRBD2 (5 bases). CDR1 and CDR2 from the germline V gene are SGDLS and YYNGEE. Trimming removed 4 bases at V and 5 bases at J, with 13 bases between. The CDR3 sequence is 13 residues long. CDR3 DNA: TGTGCCAGCAGCCGAGCGGCCCAGGACGAGCAGTACTTC. This codes for CASSRAAQDEQYF.

This clone was picked up a small number of times. CDR3 DNA sequence: TGTGCCTGGAGTGCTAGCGGCACCGGGGAGCTGTTTTTT. Translated: CAWSASGTGELFF. The chain combines TRBV30 with TRBJ2-2; 7 nucleotides align to TRBD2. CDR3 size: 13 residues. Per germline, CDR1 GTSNPN and CDR2 SVGIG (reference sequence). After removal of 1 base from V and 4 bases from J, the junction contained 0 bases not matched to a gene.

V is TRBV5-1 and J is TRBJ2-3, with 8 bases matching TRBD2. This CDR3 spans 18 amino acids. The J segment lost 2 bases and the V segment lost 1 base, leaving 12 bases of the junction unmatched. Germline CDR1 and CDR2: SGHRS and YFSETQ. DNA for the CDR3: TGCGCCAGCAGCTTGCGTTTAGGCCTAGCGGGCGTCACAGATACGCAGTATTTT. This translates into CASSLRLGLAGVTDTQYF.

This chain links TRBV6-5 with TRBJ2-5; D may be TRBD1 (6 bases). The J call is uncertain, as TRBJ2-7 better fits the DNA end. From germline, CDR1 is MNHEY and CDR2 SVGAGI. This CDR3 region has 13 residues. CDR3 coding DNA: TGTGCCAGCAGGCCGGGACAAGGCTACGAGCAGTACTTC. Protein product: CASRPGQGYEQYF.

The chain couples TRBV27 to TRBJ2-1; 9 positions match TRBD1. Germline trimming cut 5 bases from V and 9 bases from J; bases unmatched to any gene: 8. CDR1 MNHEY and CDR2 SMNVEV come from the germline V gene (reference sequence). There are 14 residues in the CDR3. In DNA, the CDR3 is TGTGCCAGCAGTCGCAGGACAGGGGCGCGTGAGCAGTTCTTC. Encoded protein: CASSRRTGAREQFF.

V is TRBV27 and J is TRBJ2-3; no reliable D call. This CDR3 is 17 amino acids long. Germline V gene sequence: CDR1 MNHEY, CDR2 SMNVEV (reference sequence). The V end lost 7 bases, the J end lost 2 bases, and 22 bases lay between the germline ends. The CDR3 DNA follows: TGTGCCAGCACTTCATTCGGGTCCCGCCTAACCACAGATACGCAGTATTTT. Translating it yields CASTSFGSRLTTDTQYF.

The chain is built from TRBV10-2 and TRBJ2-7; the match to TRBD2 covers 10 bases. This CDR3 spans 15 amino acids. With 6 bases clipped from V and 1 base from J, the junction kept 6 bases outside the gene matches. Germline CDR1 reads WSHSY; CDR2 reads SAAADI. The CDR3 region is CASSLGLAFSYEQYF. CDR3 in DNA: TGCGCCAGCAGCTTGGGACTAGCGTTTTCCTACGAGCAGTACTTC.

This clone occurred once. The CDR3 here is CASRAEAGFSYEQYF. CDR3 bases: TGTGCCAGCAGGGCAGAGGCAGGGTTTAGCTACGAGCAGTACTTC. The chain employs TRBV11-2 and TRBJ2-7; D perhaps matches TRBD1 (5 bases). Trimming shortened V by 6 bases and J by 3 bases, and 18 bases separated the two germline ends. Germline V gene sequence: CDR1 SGHAT, CDR2 FQNNGV. The CDR3 consists of 15 residues. Drawing the rest from reference TRBV11-2 and TRBJ2-7, the complete variable domain is EAGVAQSPRYKIIEKRQSVAFWCNPISGHATLYWYQQILGQGPKLLIQFQNNGVVDDSQLPKDRFSAERLKGVDSTLKIQPAKLEDSAVYLCASRAEAGFSYEQYFGPGTRLTVT.

The genes are TRBV19 and TRBJ2-7; tentatively, D is TRBD2 (6 bases). V lost 5 bases and J 0 bases, leaving 11 bases between the germline ends. Germline loops: CDR1 LNHDA, CDR2 SQIVND (reference sequence). This CDR3 has 14 amino acids. The CDR3 reads CASSGDSNSYEQYF. The CDR3 DNA reads as TGTGCCAGTAGTGGGGACTCGAACTCCTACGAGCAGTACTTC.